What follows is one TCR beta chain and its context. Sequenced by immunoSEQ multiplex PCR; TCRdb stores in-frame clones only, minus some. The sample shows 150,000 to 200,000 clones, around 80% of them seen only once. The data were obtained in a study of blood T cell repertoires in COVID-19. V trimming: 5 bases; J trimming: 5 bases; junction bases outside the gene matches: 12. Germline CDR1 is SGHRS and CDR2 is YFSETQ. The CDR3 runs to 16 residues. The TCR originated in a woman between 50 and 59 years old with acute COVID-19. The rearrangement uses TRBV5-1 and TRBJ2-3; 9 nucleotides match TRBD1. Material: PBMCs or T cells enriched from blood (not recorded which). DNA for the CDR3: TGCGCCAGCAGTGAGGCCCCGACAGGGGGTGGAGATACGCAGTATTTT. Its protein product is CASSEAPTGGGDTQYF.